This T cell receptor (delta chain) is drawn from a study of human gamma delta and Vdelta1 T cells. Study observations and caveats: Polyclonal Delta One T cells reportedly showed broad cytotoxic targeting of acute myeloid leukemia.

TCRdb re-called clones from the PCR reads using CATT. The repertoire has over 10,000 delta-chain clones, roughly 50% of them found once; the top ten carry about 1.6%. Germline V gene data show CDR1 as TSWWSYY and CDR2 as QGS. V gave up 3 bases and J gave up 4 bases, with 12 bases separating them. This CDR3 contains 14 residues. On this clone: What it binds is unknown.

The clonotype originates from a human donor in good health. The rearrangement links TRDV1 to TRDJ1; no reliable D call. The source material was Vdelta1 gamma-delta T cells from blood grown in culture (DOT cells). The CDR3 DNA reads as TGTGCTCTTGGGGACCAGTCTGTGTACGATAAACTCATCTTT. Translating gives CALGDQSVYDKLIF.